These T cell receptor beta chains were read from a single sample in a study of OX40 agonist ivuxolimab in advanced cancers. This table comes from immunoSEQ multiplex PCR, and its TCRdb copy is limited to in-frame clones, with some not included. The sample records 130,000 or so clones, about 93% being singletons. The material was CD4+ or CD8+ T cells sorted from blood, obtained in a trial of the OX40 agonist ivuxolimab. Receptor source: an adult with an advanced solid tumor such as melanoma, head and neck, liver or kidney cancer. CDR3s include the opening cysteine and the closing phenylalanine or tryptophan. The D gene is left open where the match is weak. The size of a clone is reported for some rows only, either as once, few or many, or as a class for expanded clones.

clone size: NA; J gene: TRBJ2-1; D gene: TRBD2; V gene: TRBV10-1; CDR3 protein: CASSRIRVTSGRARDTHEQFF; CDR3 DNA: TGCGCCAGCAGTAGGATTAGGGTGACTAGCGGGAGGGCCCGGGATACCCATGAGCAGTTCTTC
clone size: NA; J gene: TRBJ1-6; D gene: NA; V gene: TRBV7-9; CDR3 protein: CASSLAGEHNSPLHF; CDR3 DNA: TGTGCCAGCAGCTTAGCAGGGGAGCATAATTCACCCCTCCACTTT
clone size: NA; J gene: TRBJ2-3; D gene: NA; V gene: TRBV29-1; CDR3 protein: CSVDRDTQYF; CDR3 DNA: TGCAGCGTTGACCGGGATACGCAGTATTTT
clone size: NA; J gene: TRBJ2-7; D gene: TRBD1; V gene: TRBV2; CDR3 protein: CASNKQGAYYEQYF; CDR3 DNA: TGTGCCAGCAACAAACAGGGGGCCTACTACGAGCAGTACTTC
clone size: once; J gene: TRBJ2-7; D gene: NA; V gene: TRBV5-4; CDR3 protein: CASSTKSGASREQYF; CDR3 DNA: TGTGCCAGCAGCACCAAATCCGGGGCATCGCGGGAGCAGTACTTC
clone size: few; J gene: TRBJ2-6; D gene: NA; V gene: TRBV7-2; CDR3 protein: CASSLALQSSGANVLTF; CDR3 DNA: TGTGCCAGCAGCCTAGCCCTCCAGAGCTCTGGGGCCAACGTCCTGACTTTC
clone size: once; J gene: TRBJ1-5; D gene: NA; V gene: TRBV4-3; CDR3 protein: CASSSSVGQPQHF; CDR3 DNA: TGCGCCAGCAGCTCCTCGGTCGGGCAGCCCCAGCATTTT
clone size: NA; J gene: TRBJ2-7; D gene: NA; V gene: TRBV7-9; CDR3 protein: CASSLDSKSLPQEQYF; CDR3 DNA: TGTGCCAGCAGCTTAGACAGCAAGTCCCTCCCCCAAGAGCAGTACTTC
clone size: NA; J gene: TRBJ1-3; D gene: TRBD1; V gene: TRBV18; CDR3 protein: CASSPPTGVGNTIYF; CDR3 DNA: TGTGCCAGCTCACCACCCACAGGGGTCGGAAACACCATATATTTT
clone size: NA; J gene: TRBJ2-7; D gene: NA; V gene: TRBV28; CDR3 protein: CASSAPGTLHRQYF; CDR3 DNA: TGTGCCAGCAGCGCCCCTGGGACCTTGCACAGGCAGTACTTC
clone size: NA; J gene: TRBJ2-1; D gene: TRBD2; V gene: TRBV28; CDR3 protein: CASSLWGLAGGNEQFF; CDR3 DNA: TGTGCCAGCAGTTTATGGGGACTAGCGGGAGGGAATGAGCAGTTCTTC
clone size: NA; J gene: TRBJ2-6; D gene: NA; V gene: TRBV28; CDR3 protein: CASSSGAPTGANVLTF; CDR3 DNA: TGTGCCAGCAGTTCGGGGGCGCCGACTGGGGCCAACGTCCTGACTTTC
clone size: NA; J gene: TRBJ2-1; D gene: NA; V gene: TRBV9; CDR3 protein: CASSVTTGGRVGNEQFF; CDR3 DNA: TGTGCCAGCAGCGTAACGACTGGGGGGCGTGTAGGCAATGAGCAGTTCTTC
clone size: NA; J gene: TRBJ2-5; D gene: NA; V gene: TRBV5-4; CDR3 protein: CASSLVAAQETQYF; CDR3 DNA: TGTGCCAGCAGCTTGGTTGCGGCCCAAGAGACCCAGTACTTC
clone size: NA; J gene: TRBJ2-5; D gene: TRBD1; V gene: TRBV5-4; CDR3 protein: CASSLRGQGGVETQYF; CDR3 DNA: TGTGCCAGCAGCTTACGAGGACAGGGGGGAGTCGAGACCCAGTACTTC
clone size: NA; J gene: TRBJ1-4; D gene: TRBD1; V gene: TRBV5-1; CDR3 protein: CASQGQGREKLFF; CDR3 DNA: TGCGCCAGCCAGGGACAGGGGAGGGAAAAACTGTTTTTT
clone size: NA; J gene: TRBJ1-2; D gene: TRBD1; V gene: TRBV18; CDR3 protein: CASSPLGQGTDNGYTF; CDR3 DNA: TGTGCCAGCTCACCGCTGGGACAGGGGACCGACAATGGCTACACCTTC
clone size: NA; J gene: TRBJ1-1; D gene: NA; V gene: TRBV10-1; CDR3 protein: CASKSGHLTEAFF; CDR3 DNA: TGCGCCAGCAAATCCGGGCACCTCACTGAAGCTTTCTTT
clone size: NA; J gene: TRBJ1-5; D gene: NA; V gene: TRBV18; CDR3 protein: CASSPLEGSGQPQHF; CDR3 DNA: TGTGCCAGCTCACCACTGGAGGGATCGGGACAGCCCCAGCATTTT
clone size: NA; J gene: TRBJ2-5; D gene: NA; V gene: TRBV9; CDR3 protein: CASSVESGRRGLRQETQYF; CDR3 DNA: TGTGCCAGCAGCGTAGAATCGGGACGGCGAGGGTTGAGGCAAGAGACCCAGTACTTC
clone size: NA; J gene: TRBJ2-3; D gene: TRBD2; V gene: TRBV28; CDR3 protein: CASSFFGREGSDTQYF; CDR3 DNA: TGTGCCAGCAGTTTTTTTGGGAGGGAGGGCAGTGATACGCAGTATTTT
clone size: NA; J gene: TRBJ2-3; D gene: NA; V gene: TRBV29-1; CDR3 protein: CSVVGARGGTDTQYF; CDR3 DNA: TGCAGCGTTGTAGGGGCCAGGGGGGGCACAGATACGCAGTATTTT
clone size: NA; J gene: TRBJ2-2; D gene: NA; V gene: TRBV11-2; CDR3 protein: CASSLEPNTGELFF; CDR3 DNA: TGTGCCAGCAGCTTAGAACCTAACACCGGGGAGCTGTTTTTT
clone size: NA; J gene: TRBJ2-7; D gene: TRBD2; V gene: TRBV2; CDR3 protein: CASSPGRDGYYEQYF; CDR3 DNA: TGTGCCAGCAGCCCGGGGAGGGACGGTTACTACGAGCAGTACTTC
clone size: NA; J gene: TRBJ2-1; D gene: NA; V gene: TRBV5-1; CDR3 protein: CASSTWGWSYNEQFF; CDR3 DNA: TGCGCCAGCAGCACGTGGGGGTGGTCCTACAATGAGCAGTTCTTC
clone size: NA; J gene: TRBJ2-7; D gene: TRBD1; V gene: TRBV18; CDR3 protein: CASSPRRDRYEQYF; CDR3 DNA: TGTGCCAGCTCCCCCCGCCGGGACAGGTACGAGCAGTACTTC
clone size: NA; J gene: TRBJ2-1; D gene: TRBD2; V gene: TRBV5-1; CDR3 protein: CASGRLASNNEQFF; CDR3 DNA: TGCGCCAGCGGGAGACTAGCGTCCAACAATGAGCAGTTCTTC
clone size: NA; J gene: TRBJ2-6; D gene: TRBD2; V gene: TRBV10-3; CDR3 protein: CAMGGTPGANVLTF; CDR3 DNA: TGTGCCATGGGAGGGACCCCTGGGGCCAACGTCCTGACTTTC
clone size: NA; J gene: TRBJ2-3; D gene: TRBD2; V gene: TRBV7-2; CDR3 protein: CASSRGLAGGRDTQYF; CDR3 DNA: TGTGCCAGCAGCAGGGGACTAGCGGGGGGCCGGGATACGCAGTATTTT
clone size: NA; J gene: TRBJ1-6; D gene: TRBD1; V gene: TRBV6-5; CDR3 protein: CASSSGQGYDSPLHF; CDR3 DNA: TGTGCCAGCAGTTCGGGACAGGGTTATGATTCACCCCTCCACTTT
clone size: once; J gene: TRBJ2-5; D gene: TRBD2; V gene: TRBV28; CDR3 protein: CASSPHPSGMSETQYF; CDR3 DNA: TGTGCCAGCAGTCCCCACCCTAGCGGAATGTCGGAGACCCAGTACTTC
clone size: NA; J gene: TRBJ2-2; D gene: NA; V gene: TRBV5-6; CDR3 protein: CASSLRGNTGELFF; CDR3 DNA: TGTGCCAGCAGCTTGAGGGGGAACACCGGGGAGCTGTTTTTT
clone size: NA; J gene: TRBJ1-4; D gene: TRBD1; V gene: TRBV7-9; CDR3 protein: CASSWNRGNEKLFF; CDR3 DNA: TGTGCCAGCAGCTGGAACAGGGGTAATGAAAAACTGTTTTTT
clone size: NA; J gene: TRBJ2-1; D gene: NA; V gene: TRBV19; CDR3 protein: CASGHSLEQFF; CDR3 DNA: TGTGCCAGTGGGCATAGTCTTGAGCAGTTCTTC
clone size: few; J gene: TRBJ1-1; D gene: NA; V gene: TRBV7-2; CDR3 protein: CASLTTGTHTEAFF; CDR3 DNA: TGTGCCAGCCTAACTACCGGGACCCACACTGAAGCTTTCTTT
clone size: NA; J gene: TRBJ2-5; D gene: NA; V gene: TRBV6-1; CDR3 protein: CASSGQKETQYF; CDR3 DNA: TGTGCCAGCAGTGGACAGAAAGAGACCCAGTACTTC
clone size: NA; J gene: TRBJ2-3; D gene: TRBD2; V gene: TRBV19; CDR3 protein: CASSIDRASGGADTQYF; CDR3 DNA: TGTGCCAGTAGTATAGATCGGGCTAGCGGGGGGGCAGATACGCAGTATTTT
clone size: NA; J gene: TRBJ2-3; D gene: TRBD2; V gene: TRBV11-2; CDR3 protein: CASSLVRASGGTDTQYF; CDR3 DNA: TGTGCCAGCAGCTTAGTGCGGGCTAGCGGGGGAACAGATACGCAGTATTTT
clone size: NA; J gene: TRBJ2-1; D gene: NA; V gene: TRBV5-1; CDR3 protein: CASSPGFTYNEQFF; CDR3 DNA: TGCGCCAGCAGCCCTGGTTTTACCTACAATGAGCAGTTCTTC
clone size: NA; J gene: TRBJ2-5; D gene: NA; V gene: TRBV7-2; CDR3 protein: CASSPSLEGETQYF; CDR3 DNA: TGTGCCAGCAGCCCCTCGCTAGAGGGAGAGACCCAGTACTTC
clone size: once; J gene: TRBJ2-3; D gene: NA; V gene: TRBV20-1; CDR3 protein: CSADVWDTQYF; CDR3 DNA: TGCAGTGCGGACGTTTGGGATACGCAGTATTTT
clone size: NA; J gene: TRBJ2-5; D gene: TRBD1; V gene: TRBV28; CDR3 protein: CASSSLDRGPQETQYF; CDR3 DNA: TGTGCCAGCAGTTCCCTGGACAGGGGGCCCCAAGAGACCCAGTACTTC